One sample yielded the 10 T cell receptor beta chains listed below, sequenced in a study of cytomegalovirus exposure and HLA in healthy donors. The PCR had 60 Vbeta and 13 Jbeta primers. TCRdb keeps only in-frame clones here, not all; method: immunoSEQ multiplex PCR. The sample yields about 140,000 clones, around 90% seen once. The sequencing input was PBMCs. These TCRs come from a woman between 40 and 55 years old in good health and CMV-seronegative.

V and J are TRBV7-8 and TRBJ1-1; a possible D gene is TRBD1 (5 bases). Trimming left V 2 bases short and J 2 bases short, with 9 bases between. In germline, CDR1 is SGHVS, CDR2 FQNEAQ. CDR3 length: 14 amino acids. CDR3 amino acids: CASSLSRVNTEAFF. As DNA, the CDR3 is TGTGCCAGCAGCTTAAGCAGGGTCAACACTGAAGCTTTCTTT.

The chain has TRBV21-1 and TRBJ2-1; the table calls TRBD2, which could not be checked here. TRBV21-1 is shown as a pseudogene. The CDR3 length is 16 residues. The chain's CDR3 is CASSRGLTVSYNEQFF. The DNA of the CDR3 is TGTGCCAGCAGCAGAGGACTGACGGTTTCCTACAATGAGCAGTTCTTC.

This sequence joins TRBV6-6 and TRBJ2-2, with 7 bases aligning to TRBD1. Unmatched junction bases numbered 7, after V lost 5 bases and J lost 7 bases. The CDR3 spans 14 residues. Germline values: CDR1 MNHNY, CDR2 SVGAGI (reference sequence). The CDR3 protein is CASSRGQNDGELFF. The CDR3 DNA reads TGTGCCAGCAGTCGGGGACAGAATGACGGGGAGCTGTTTTTT.

The genes are TRBV7-2 and TRBJ1-1, with a tentative D call TRBD1 (6 bases). Germline V CDR1 and CDR2: SGHTA, FQGNSA. The CDR3 is 17 residues long. Trimming took off 5 bases at V and 4 bases at J, with 23 bases between the two ends. In nucleotides, the CDR3 is TGTGCCAGCAGCCCCAGCGCTGGGTTTGGCAGGGGCACTGAAGCTTTCTTT. The encoded protein is CASSPSAGFGRGTEAFF.

As to this clone: At one boundary the junction diverges from the germline segment, which might be a read error. This chain uses TRBV7-9 with TRBJ1-1; D gene ambiguous. CDR1 and CDR2 from the germline V gene are SEHNR and FQNEAQ (reference sequence). CDR3 size: 12 residues. CDR3 in DNA: TGTTCCAGCAGCTTAGTAAACACTGAAGCTTTCTTT. This sequence encodes CSSSLVNTEAFF.

V gene TRBV6-5 combines with J gene TRBJ1-3; D not certain. There are 12 residues in the CDR3. Trimming removed 8 bases from V and 1 base from J, with 6 bases in between. The V gene's germline CDR1 is MNHEY and CDR2 SVGAGI. CDR3 DNA sequence: TGTGCCAGCTCCCCGTCTGGAAACACCATATATTTT. Translating it yields CASSPSGNTIYF.

CDR3 DNA: TGTGCCAGCAGCTTGGTTACTAGCCTTCTTAGCTCCTACAATGAGCAGTTCTTC. It is translated as CASSLVTSLLSSYNEQFF. J is TRBJ2-1 and V is TRBV5-4; D might be TRBD2 (6 bases). Trimming shortened V by 0 bases and J by 0 bases, and 16 bases separated the two germline ends. Germline V gives CDR1 SGHNT, CDR2 YYREEE (reference sequence). The CDR3 loop spans 18 amino acids.

The V and J genes are TRBV7-2 and TRBJ1-2; TRBD1 might be the D (5 bases). Trimming left V 3 bases short and J 7 bases short, with 15 bases between. The CDR3 consists of 14 residues. The V gene's germline CDR1 is SGHTA and CDR2 FQGNSA. The CDR3 spells CASSFGTFYGGYTF. The DNA of the CDR3 is TGTGCCAGCAGCTTCGGGACTTTTTATGGTGGCTACACCTTC.

This chain connects TRBV2 to TRBJ2-5, with TRBD1 as a possible D gene (5 bases). Gene TRBJ2-7 matches the end of the DNA better, so the J call may be wrong. The length of the CDR3 is 14 residues. Germline assignment: CDR1 SNHLY and CDR2 FYNNEI. CDR3 residues: CASTILDIANEQYF. The CDR3 DNA reads as TGTGCCAGCACTATCCTGGACATTGCCAACGAGCAGTACTTC.

The genes are TRBV6-5 and TRBJ1-1, with D possibly being TRBD1 (5 bases). This CDR3 is built from 13 residues. Germline loops: CDR1 MNHEY, CDR2 SVGAGI. Trimming stripped 6 bases from V and 6 bases from J, with 14 bases between. The CDR3 here is CASRAGGFPEAFF. DNA for the CDR3: TGTGCCAGCAGAGCTGGGGGGTTCCCTGAAGCTTTCTTT.